The 6 T cell receptor beta chains listed next were all sequenced from one sample in a study of PD-L1 blockade in urothelial cancer. Clones were sequenced by immunoSEQ multiplex PCR, and TCRdb holds only the in-frame ones, with some missing. The table includes 25,000 to 30,000 clones, 87% detected once. Sequenced here: PBMCs, sampled around atezolizumab (anti-PD-L1) treatment. The receptor source for this set is a man aged 45 to 65 with urothelial cancer.

This chain connects TRBV6-1 to TRBJ1-6; D is possibly TRBD1 (5 bases). Looked up from germline, CDR1 is MNHNS and CDR2 is SASEGT. The CDR3 is made up of 14 amino acids. V lost 5 bases and J 8 bases, leaving 13 bases between the germline ends. The DNA for the CDR3 is TGTGCCAGCAGTCAGAACAGGATTGATTCACCCCTCCACTTT. It encodes CASSQNRIDSPLHF.

The chain is built from TRBV5-1 and TRBJ1-2; 7 nucleotides line up with TRBD1. Germline V lookup: CDR1 SGHRS, CDR2 YFSETQ. The CDR3 length is 14 residues. J lost 6 bases, V lost 4 bases, and 9 bases had no gene match. The CDR3 region is CASSVTGTANGYTF. The CDR3 nucleotides are TGCGCCAGCAGCGTGACCGGGACAGCGAATGGCTACACCTTC. The variable domain in full, completed from reference TRBV5-1 and TRBJ1-2, reads KAGVTQTPRYLIKTRGQQVTLSCSPISGHRSVSWYQQTPGQGLQFLFEYFSETQRNKGNFPGRFSGRQFSNSRSEMNVSTLELGDSALYLCASSVTGTANGYTFGSGTRLTVV.

This clone was observed a single time. V is TRBV2 and J is TRBJ2-2, with TRBD2 matching over 8 bases. J gave up 4 bases and V 6 bases, and 13 bases lay outside the gene matches. The CDR3 is 17 amino acids. CDR1 and CDR2 (germline): SNHLY, FYNNEI. The CDR3 protein is CASRGLADVTGTGELFF. The CDR3 DNA is TGTGCCAGCAGAGGACTAGCCGATGTTACTGGCACCGGGGAGCTGTTTTTT.

The rearrangement links TRBV5-1 to TRBJ2-5; 7 nucleotides agree with TRBD1. The junction had 6 bases not matched to a gene; V was cut back by 0 bases and J by 7 bases. The germline gives CDR1 SGHRS, CDR2 YFSETQ. The CDR3 has 14 amino acids. The CDR3 bases are TGCGCCAGCAGCTTGGGGACCGCAGGGGGGACCCAGTACTTC. It is translated as CASSLGTAGGTQYF.

This rearrangement joins TRBV7-9 to TRBJ1-2; 9 bases align to TRBD1. This CDR3 has 15 residues. Germline CDR1 is SEHNR and CDR2 is FQNEAQ (reference sequence). Trimming took 5 bases from V and 8 from J; bases not matched to a gene: 12. The chain's CDR3 is CASSPQGQGTQGYTF. CDR3 sequence (DNA): TGTGCCAGCAGCCCACAGGGACAGGGCACGCAGGGCTACACCTTC.

This chain links TRBV27 with TRBJ1-6; D might be TRBD1 (5 bases). V was clipped by 4 bases and J by 1 base, with 8 bases between them. The V gene's germline CDR1 is MNHEY and CDR2 SMNVEV (reference sequence). The CDR3 loop spans 15 amino acids. The CDR3 DNA is TGTGCCAGCAGTTACAGGAGTTCCTATAATTCACCCCTCCACTTT. It specifies CASSYRSSYNSPLHF.